What follows are 21 T cell receptor beta chains derived from one specimen sequenced in a study of yellow fever vaccine responses in identical twins. TCRdb ran MiXCR on the RT-PCR reads and lists one entry per CDR3 protein. Among approximately 17,000 distinct CDR3 sequences listed, about two thirds were seen once. Sequencing used T cells from blood (PBMCs), unsorted or a sorted subset (not recorded which), obtained before or after yellow fever vaccination (not recorded which). Receptor source: a woman between 18 and 29 years old who received the yellow fever vaccine.

The rearrangement uses TRBV7-7 and TRBJ1-3, with TRBD1 matching over 9 bases. After removal of 6 bases from V and 0 bases from J, the junction contained 3 bases not matched to a gene. CDR1 is SSHAT and CDR2 is FNYEAQ in the germline V gene (reference sequence). This CDR3 region has 15 residues. CDR3 in amino acids: CASRRDRVSGNTIYF. In nucleotides, the CDR3 is TGTGCCAGCAGACGGGACAGGGTCTCTGGAAACACCATATATTTT.

The chain carries TRBV28 and TRBJ1-5; D gene uncertain. Looked up from germline, CDR1 is MDHEN and CDR2 is SYDVKM. The CDR3 has 15 amino acids. V shed 3 bases and J shed 0 bases, with 9 bases lying between them. The CDR3 spells CASSFSTYSNQPQHF. In nucleotides, the CDR3 is TGTGCCAGCAGTTTCTCGACCTATAGCAATCAGCCCCAGCATTTT.

The V call is TRBV2, the J call TRBJ1-4; D might be TRBD1 (6 bases). Trimming cost V 2 bases and J 1 base, with 14 bases left between them. This CDR3 has 17 residues. Germline V lookup: CDR1 SNHLY, CDR2 FYNNEI. The CDR3 protein is CASSERTGFGTNEKLFF. The CDR3 DNA reads as TGTGCCAGCAGTGAAAGAACAGGGTTTGGAACTAATGAAAAACTGTTTTTT.

In this sample, this clonotype turned up a few times. The chain links TRBV6-5 to TRBJ1-1; maybe TRBD1 (5 bases). This CDR3 has 18 amino acids. CDR1 and CDR2 from the germline V gene are MNHEY and SVGAGI. V was cut by 0 bases and J by 1 base, with 18 bases left in between. The CDR3 DNA reads TGTGCCAGCAGTTACTCGGACGGGGCGGGGCCCTCGAACACTGAAGCTTTCTTT. Translating gives CASSYSDGAGPSNTEAFF.

J is TRBJ2-1 and V is TRBV4-1; D is unresolved. The CDR3 is 13 amino acids. Germline V gives CDR1 MGHRA, CDR2 YSYEKL. V dropped 0 bases and J dropped 9 bases, with 9 bases sitting between them. CDR3 in amino acids: CASSQERRSEQFF. The CDR3 coding sequence is TGCGCCAGCAGCCAAGAACGTCGTAGTGAGCAGTTCTTC.

V is TRBV11-1 and J is TRBJ2-1, with D possibly matching TRBD1 (5 bases). Germline V gene lookup returns CDR1 SGHAT and CDR2 FQDESV (reference sequence). There are 18 residues in the CDR3. Trimming removed 3 bases from V and 1 base from J, with 19 bases in between. Written as DNA, the CDR3 is TGTGCCAGCAGCTTTGACAGAGATAAAGGGATTTCCTACAATGAGCAGTTCTTC. Protein: CASSFDRDKGISYNEQFF.

The chain is built from TRBV29-1 and TRBJ1-1; D is uncertain. Between the trimmed V and J ends, which lost 4 bases and 0 bases, there was a span of 9 bases. CDR3 length: 13 amino acids. Germline CDR1 reads SQVTM; CDR2 reads ANQGSEA. The CDR3 spells CSVVANMNTEAFF. The CDR3 region has the DNA TGCAGCGTTGTGGCAAACATGAACACTGAAGCTTTCTTT.

This rearrangement joins TRBV2 to TRBJ1-5; 12 bases map to TRBD1. Trimming took 6 bases from V and 1 from J; bases not matched to a gene: 4. Germline V gives CDR1 SNHLY, CDR2 FYNNEI. This CDR3 is built from 16 residues. CDR3 coding DNA: TGTGCCAGCAGGGGACAGGGGGCGATGAGCAATCAGCCCCAGCATTTT. It specifies CASRGQGAMSNQPQHF.

This clonotype turned up a few times. This rearrangement joins TRBV7-8 to TRBJ2-3, with D unresolved. V was pared by 0 bases and J by 2 bases, with 9 bases between. The CDR3 is 15 amino acids. Germline CDR1 is SGHVS and CDR2 is FQNEAQ. The CDR3 sequence is CASSLADQYTDTQYF. The CDR3 nucleotides are TGTGCCAGCAGCTTAGCCGACCAATACACAGATACGCAGTATTTT.

This clonotype was recorded once. The chain links TRBV13 to TRBJ1-2; tentative D call: TRBD1 (6 bases). V shed 7 bases and J shed 3 bases, with 6 bases lying between them. The CDR3 spans 11 residues. Germline V gene data show CDR1 as PRHDT and CDR2 as FYEKMQ (reference sequence). CDR3 sequence: CASTGDYGYTF. The DNA for the CDR3 is TGTGCCAGCACAGGGGACTATGGCTACACCTTC.

The chain has TRBV18 and TRBJ2-7; 7 bases agree with TRBD1. This CDR3 is built from 13 residues. The ends lost 3 bases at V and 2 bases at J; junction bases unmatched: 1. Germline-derived CDR1 and CDR2 are KGHSH and LQKENI. CDR3 amino acids: CASSPGQPYEQYV. CDR3 DNA sequence: TGTGCCAGCTCACCGGGACAGCCCTACGAGCAGTACGTC.

The gene calls are TRBV12-3 or TRBV12-4 and TRBJ1-1; unclear D gene. Trimming cost V 1 base and J 1 base, with 7 bases left between them. This CDR3 comprises 14 residues. The CDR3 bases are TGTGCCAGCAGTTTAGGGGGAGCGAACACTGAAGCTTTCTTT. This sequence encodes CASSLGGANTEAFF.

The chain carries TRBV20-1 and TRBJ1-2; the match to TRBD1 covers 8 bases. The trim removed 2 bases at V and 5 bases at J, leaving 10 bases unmatched. The germline V gene has CDR1 DFQATT and CDR2 SNEGSKA (reference sequence). This CDR3 is built from 15 residues. CDR3 nucleotides: TGCAGTGCTAGACAAATGACAGGGGCAGGTTATGGCTACACCTTC. Translating gives CSARQMTGAGYGYTF.

The V gene is TRBV29-1, the J gene TRBJ2-1; 7 bases line up with TRBD1. J was trimmed by 5 bases and V by 7 bases; bases with no gene match: 5. The CDR3 length is 12 residues. CDR1 and CDR2 from the germline V gene are SQVTM and ANQGSEA. The CDR3: CSAKQGNNEQFF. CDR3 nucleotide sequence: TGCAGCGCCAAACAGGGGAACAATGAGCAGTTCTTC.

This clonotype was seen more than once but under ten times. The rearrangement uses TRBV5-1 and TRBJ2-1; weak D call: TRBD2 (6 bases). CDR1 SGHRS and CDR2 YFSETQ come from the germline V gene. Trimming shortened V by 4 bases and J by 9 bases, and 11 bases separated the two germline ends. CDR3 length: 12 amino acids. As DNA, the CDR3 is TGCGCCAGCAGCACCGGGAGCCTTGAGCAGTTCTTC. It codes for CASSTGSLEQFF.

This chain uses TRBV11-2 with TRBJ2-5; D gene uncertain. The CDR3 runs to 12 residues. Germline V gives CDR1 SGHAT, CDR2 FQNNGV. The V end lost 5 bases, the J end lost 5 bases, and 9 bases lay between the germline ends. CDR3 amino acids: CASSLMSETQYF. The CDR3 DNA follows: TGTGCCAGCAGCCTTATGTCGGAGACCCAGTACTTC.

V is TRBV10-2 and J is TRBJ1-1; D is ambiguous. The CDR3 runs to 13 residues. Trimming removed 1 base at V and 1 base at J, with 4 bases between. CDR1 is WSHSY, CDR2 SAAADI, per germline. CDR3 nucleotide sequence: TGCGCCAGCAGTGAGTTCAGGAACACTGAAGCTTTCTTT. Translating it yields CASSEFRNTEAFF.

J is TRBJ1-2 and V is TRBV27; D gene uncertain. Trimming left V 6 bases short and J 7 bases short, with 15 bases between. This CDR3 has 13 residues. Germline CDR1 is MNHEY and CDR2 is SMNVEV (reference sequence). CDR3 loop: CASREGSARGYTF. Here the CDR3 DNA reads TGTGCCAGCAGGGAAGGTTCTGCGCGTGGCTACACCTTC.

The genes are TRBV29-1 and TRBJ2-3; 9 bases align to TRBD1. V was pared by 5 bases and J by 1 base, with 13 bases of the junction left unmatched. This CDR3 comprises 17 residues. Germline CDR1 and CDR2: SQVTM and ANQGSEA. The CDR3 region has the DNA TGCAGCGTTTATTTTAGGCGGGACAGGGCCGGCACAGATACGCAGTATTTT. It specifies CSVYFRRDRAGTDTQYF.

This clonotype was counted only a few times. V is TRBV9 and J is TRBJ2-2, with TRBD2 identical over 10 bases. Germline V gene lookup returns CDR1 SGDLS and CDR2 YYNGEE. V was clipped by 4 bases and J by 9 bases; unmatched bases: 12. The CDR3 has 16 residues. DNA for the CDR3: TGTGCCAGCAGCCCCTCGACTAGCGGGCCCGGGAGGGAGCTGTTTTTT. It translates to CASSPSTSGPGRELFF.

This clonotype was seen a handful of times. The chain has TRBV11-3 and TRBJ2-2; D gene unclear. In germline, CDR1 is SGHNT, CDR2 YENEEA. The CDR3 length is 14 residues. V lost 6 bases and J lost 1, with 9 bases in between. This CDR3 is CASSSPKNTGELFF. The CDR3 DNA is TGTGCCAGCAGTTCTCCGAAGAACACCGGGGAGCTGTTTTTT.